Each of the 27 T cell receptor beta chains below was sequenced from the same sample in a study of T cells in Graves' hyperthyroidism and ophthalmopathy. TCR beta CDR3 regions were amplified from RNA. The primer set for the first-round RT-PCR of the TCR CDR3 was HTBI. TCRdb called the multiplex PCR reads again in MiXCR, with one record for every CDR3 protein. The sample lists roughly 840,000 distinct CDR3 sequences, over 35% occurring once. The specimen was blood. These receptors all stem from a man aged 18 to 35 with Graves' hyperthyroidism.

The rearrangement joins TRBV9 to TRBJ2-5; 7 bases are shared with TRBD2. Unmatched junction bases numbered 6, after V lost 0 bases and J lost 4 bases. The CDR3 sequence is 15 residues long. CDR1 and CDR2 from the germline V gene are SGDLS and YYNGEE. CDR3: CASSVDGGERETQYF. In nucleotides, the CDR3 is TGTGCCAGCAGCGTAGATGGGGGGGAGCGAGAGACCCAGTACTTC.

Ten or more counts support this clonotype. The CDR3 bases are TGTGCCAGCAGCGCAGGGGACAGGCCTGGCTACACCTTC. It is translated as CASSAGDRPGYTF. The genes are TRBV5-5 and TRBJ1-2; 8 positions match TRBD1. V dropped 4 bases and J dropped 7; count of bases not matched to a gene: 6. The CDR3 length is 13 residues. Germline-derived CDR1 and CDR2 are SGHKS and YYEKEE (reference sequence).

This clonotype has a count of ten or more. CDR3 sequence (DNA): TGTGCCAGCATCCCCACCCAGGGAGGTCAGCCCCAGCATTTT. It specifies CASIPTQGGQPQHF. The rearrangement joins TRBV6-5 to TRBJ1-5, with D possibly being TRBD1 (5 bases). The CDR3 length is 14 residues. V was trimmed by 7 bases and J by 6 bases, leaving 16 bases between them. CDR1 is MNHEY, CDR2 SVGAGI, per germline.

This clonotype was seen ten or more times. The J gene is TRBJ2-7, the V gene TRBV19, with TRBD2 matching over 7 bases. From germline, CDR1 is LNHDA and CDR2 SQIVND (reference sequence). The V segment lost 5 bases and the J segment 2 bases; nucleotides outside the gene matches: 6. CDR3 length equals 14 residues. CDR3 region: CASSWGAGTYEQYF. CDR3 nucleotides: TGTGCCAGTAGTTGGGGAGCGGGGACCTACGAGCAGTACTTC.

The CDR3 is CASNPGRFINYGYTF. CDR3 bases: TGTGCCAGCAACCCTGGAAGGTTCATTAACTATGGCTACACCTTC. This chain links TRBV6-1 with TRBJ1-2; D is unclear. Trimming pared 7 bases from V and 1 base from J, leaving 16 bases between. This CDR3 region has 15 residues. Germline assignment: CDR1 MNHNS and CDR2 SASEGT.

The J gene is TRBJ1-2, the V gene TRBV3-1, with D unclear. This CDR3 spans 15 amino acids. Trimming pared 4 bases from V and 6 bases from J, leaving 18 bases between. CDR1 is LGHDT, CDR2 YNNKEL, per germline (reference sequence). The DNA of the CDR3 is TGTGCCAGCAGCCCCACATACGGGCCTAAGGATGGCTACACCTTC. Its protein product is CASSPTYGPKDGYTF.

This clonotype was counted a few times. The chain combines TRBV14 with TRBJ2-6; D unclear. The CDR3 covers 17 residues. CDR1 and CDR2 (germline): SGHDN, FVKESK. Trimming removed 0 bases from V and 0 bases from J, with 9 bases in between. The CDR3 loop reads CASSQELPSSGANVLTF. The CDR3, as DNA: TGTGCCAGCAGCCAAGAGCTCCCAAGCTCTGGGGCCAACGTCCTGACTTTC.

The rearrangement links TRBV19 to TRBJ2-7; 10 positions agree with TRBD1. This CDR3 has 15 residues. V dropped 5 bases and J dropped 2; count of bases not matched to a gene: 6. The germline V gene has CDR1 LNHDA and CDR2 SQIVND (reference sequence). The CDR3 sequence: CASSAGQGNTYEQYF. The CDR3 region has the DNA TGTGCCAGTAGTGCGGGACAGGGGAACACCTACGAGCAGTACTTC.

The chain employs TRBV2 and TRBJ2-2, with TRBD2 matching over 9 bases. The J segment lost 5 bases and the V segment lost 5 bases, leaving 6 bases of the junction unmatched. Germline CDR1 is SNHLY and CDR2 is FYNNEI. The CDR3 contains 15 residues. DNA for the CDR3: TGTGCCAGCAGTCGGGGACTAGCAGGGACCGGGGAGCTGTTTTTT. It encodes CASSRGLAGTGELFF.

DNA for the CDR3: TGTGCCAGCAGCGTCTCCGGGACAGGGGGCGGCTACACCTTC. Its protein is CASSVSGTGGGYTF. The V call is TRBV9, the J call TRBJ1-2; 12 bases agree with TRBD1. This CDR3 contains 14 residues. The ends lost 2 bases at V and 8 bases at J; junction bases unmatched: 4. Looked up from germline, CDR1 is SGDLS and CDR2 is YYNGEE.

Points on this clonotype: A much larger clone differs from this one at a single base, so this may be a read error. J is TRBJ1-5 and V is TRBV7-3; D perhaps matches TRBD1 (6 bases). The CDR3 sequence is 15 residues long. Germline V gene sequence: CDR1 SGHTA, CDR2 FQGTGA. Trimming removed 5 bases at V and 5 bases at J, with 16 bases between. The CDR3 sequence: CASSKRTVPHQPQHF. DNA for the CDR3: TGTGCCAGCAGCAAACGGACAGTGCCGCATCAGCCCCAGCATTTT. Looking up the rest from reference TRBV7-3 and TRBJ1-5 gives the full variable domain: GAGVSQTPSNKVTEKGKYVELRCDPISGHTALYWYRQSLGQGPEFLIYFQGTGAADDSGLPNDRFFAVRPEGSVSTLKIQRTERGDSAVYLCASSKRTVPHQPQHFGDGTRLSIL.

Of note for this clonotype: One junction end does not reproduce the germline sequence, and a read error may be involved. This chain connects TRBV2 to TRBJ2-5; no clear D. From germline, CDR1 is SNHLY and CDR2 FYNNEI. CDR3 length: 12 amino acids. The CDR3 nucleotides read TGTGCTAGGATGGGCGACCATGAGACCCAGTACTTC. It translates to CARMGDHETQYF.

Many counts were recorded for this clonotype. The J gene is TRBJ1-2, the V gene TRBV7-9, with 9 bases fitting TRBD1. J was trimmed by 8 bases and V by 5 bases; bases with no gene match: 12. CDR3 length equals 15 residues. Germline assignment: CDR1 SEHNR and CDR2 FQNEAQ (reference sequence). The CDR3 loop reads CASSLWDREDQGYTF. The DNA for the CDR3 is TGTGCCAGCAGCCTCTGGGACAGGGAGGACCAGGGCTACACCTTC.

This chain joins TRBV2 and TRBJ2-5; tentatively, D is TRBD1 or TRBD2 (7 bases each). V was pared by 6 bases and J by 5 bases, with 16 bases between. Looked up from germline, CDR1 is SNHLY and CDR2 is FYNNEI. The length of the CDR3 is 14 residues. CDR3: CASRRLRGGETQYF. The CDR3 nucleotides are TGTGCCAGCAGGCGCCTCAGGGGGGGCGAGACCCAGTACTTC.

The rearrangement links TRBV6-4 to TRBJ1-1; tentative D call: TRBD1 (5 bases). V was shortened by 4 bases and J by 3 bases, with 21 bases between the two germline ends. This CDR3 region has 17 residues. Germline V CDR1 and CDR2: MRHNA, SNTAGT. CDR3 in amino acids: CASSGGTGVTRDTEAFF. The CDR3 nucleotides are TGTGCCAGCAGTGGGGGGACGGGGGTTACCCGGGACACTGAAGCTTTCTTT.

The CDR3 sequence is CASSQIRVTGELFF. For the CDR3, the DNA is TGTGCCAGCAGCCAAATACGGGTCACCGGGGAGCTGTTTTTT. The chain couples TRBV11-2 to TRBJ2-2; D remains unclear. V shed 5 bases and J shed 4 bases, with 11 bases lying between them. The CDR3 covers 14 residues. CDR1 is SGHAT and CDR2 is FQNNGV in the germline V gene.

The V and J genes are TRBV9 and TRBJ1-6, with D hard to call. Germline CDR1 SGDLS, CDR2 YYNGEE. This CDR3 is built from 15 residues. The V end lost 0 bases, the J end lost 3 bases, and 7 bases lay between the germline ends. As DNA, the CDR3 is TGTGCCAGCAGCGTAGAAACGGACTATAATTCACCCCTCCACTTT. Protein: CASSVETDYNSPLHF.

This clonotype turned up a few times. This chain joins TRBV20-1 and TRBJ1-6; 7 nucleotides align to TRBD1. CDR1 is DFQATT and CDR2 is SNEGSKA in the germline V gene (reference sequence). Losses at the gene ends were 6 bases for V and 6 bases for J; bases not matched to a gene: 8. The CDR3 has 14 residues. In DNA form, the CDR3 reads TGCAGTGCCAGACAGGGTTCGGGTAATTCACCCCTCCACTTT. This sequence encodes CSARQGSGNSPLHF.

As regards this clonotype: Given a much more abundant clone one base away, this may be a read error. Given the absence of the conserved phenylalanine or tryptophan at the CDR3 end, a read error is likely. The J gene is TRBJ1-5, the V gene TRBV2; possible D gene TRBD1, 6 bases. Looked up from germline, CDR1 is SNHLY and CDR2 is FYNNEI. Between the trimmed V and J ends, which lost 5 bases and 6 bases, there was a span of 11 bases. This CDR3 is built from 13 residues. CDR3 amino acids: CASSKGGSQPQHL. In DNA, the CDR3 is TGTGCCAGCAGTAAGGGGGGTAGTCAGCCCCAGCATCTT.

V usage is TRBV19 and J usage is TRBJ1-1, with D possibly matching TRBD1 (5 bases). CDR3 length: 15 amino acids. The V and J ends lost 10 bases and 0 bases respectively, with 18 bases between them. The germline V gene encodes CDR1 LNHDA and CDR2 SQIVND (reference sequence). The CDR3 loop is CATTKQWGMNTEAFF. The CDR3, as DNA: TGTGCCACTACGAAACAGTGGGGGATGAACACTGAAGCTTTCTTT.

This clonotype was detected many times. V gene TRBV12-3 or TRBV12-4 combines with J gene TRBJ1-2; possibly TRBD1 for D (5 bases). V was trimmed by 4 bases and J by 2 bases, leaving 11 bases between them. This CDR3 has 14 amino acids. CDR3 in amino acids: CASSSSGHNYGYTF. The CDR3 DNA is TGTGCCAGCAGTTCCTCCGGACACAACTATGGCTACACCTTC.

This sequence joins TRBV5-1 and TRBJ2-7; a weak D match, TRBD1 (6 bases). In germline, CDR1 is SGHRS, CDR2 YFSETQ. V shed 3 bases and J shed 4 bases, with 20 bases lying between them. The CDR3 is 16 residues long. This CDR3 reads CASSWDRDTSSYEQYF. The CDR3 nucleotides read TGCGCCAGCAGCTGGGACCGGGACACCAGCTCTTACGAGCAGTACTTC.

Remarks on this clonotype: This may arise from a read error, as a much more abundant clone is one base away. V usage is TRBV2 and J usage is TRBJ1-2; maybe TRBD1 (5 bases). This CDR3 contains 13 residues. The germline V gene encodes CDR1 SNHLY and CDR2 FYNNEI. Written as DNA, the CDR3 is TGTGCCGGCAGATTGGGGGACCTCGATGGCTACACCTTC. Translating it yields CAGRLGDLDGYTF.

This clonotype was picked up many times. V usage is TRBV2 and J usage is TRBJ2-7; 8 nucleotides align to TRBD2. Germline CDR1 reads SNHLY; CDR2 reads FYNNEI. V lost 7 bases, J lost 5 bases, and 4 bases stayed unmatched. The CDR3 consists of 12 residues. The CDR3 DNA reads TGTGCCAGCACTCGGACTAGCAACGAGCAGTACTTC. This sequence encodes CASTRTSNEQYF.

As to this clonotype: This may stem from a read error, because a much larger clone lies one nucleotide away. V gene TRBV7-6 combines with J gene TRBJ2-7; D is unresolved. The CDR3 has 14 residues. The germline V gene has CDR1 SGHVS and CDR2 FNYEAQ. The CDR3 region is CVSSLDSSSYEQYF. For the CDR3, the DNA is TGTGTCAGCAGCTTAGATAGCAGCTCCTACGAGCAGTACTTC.

The sample holds many counts of this clonotype. The chain carries TRBV4-2 and TRBJ1-5; D is unclear. The CDR3 sequence is 15 residues long. Trimming took off 0 bases at V and 7 bases at J, with 13 bases between the two ends. Germline CDR1 reads LGHNA; CDR2 reads YNFKEQ. In DNA form, the CDR3 reads TGTGCCAGCAGCCAAGATCTGGGCAAAGTCCAGCCCCAGCATTTT. This translates into CASSQDLGKVQPQHF.

This clonotype was detected ten times or more. J is TRBJ2-7 and V is TRBV29-1; TRBD1 aligns across 7 bases. The CDR3 covers 12 residues. The germline V gene encodes CDR1 SQVTM and CDR2 ANQGSEA. V shed 6 bases, J shed 5 bases, and the junction held 7 bases outside the gene matches. The CDR3: CSVGQLGNEQYF. The CDR3 DNA reads TGCAGCGTGGGACAGTTGGGGAACGAGCAGTACTTC.